The 6 T cell receptor beta chains below were found in one sample sequenced in a study. One entry per CDR3 protein, called by TCRdb with MiXCR from the RT-PCR reads. The repertoire includes about 680,000 distinct CDR3 sequences, 13% to 15% of them detected once, and around 3.3% sits in the top ten. Source material: memory CD4+ T cells from blood. These receptors were obtained from a female donor in good health, serving as a healthy control.

Many counts were recorded for this clonotype. The chain combines TRBV27 with TRBJ2-1, with 9 nucleotides matching TRBD2. Germline V gives CDR1 MNHEY, CDR2 SMNVEV (reference sequence). This CDR3 has 16 amino acids. Trimming cost V 8 bases and J 4 bases; bases outside gene matches: 12. CDR3 residues: CASQSVSGRLYNEQFF. For the CDR3, the DNA is TGTGCCAGCCAATCGGTTAGCGGGAGATTGTACAATGAGCAGTTCTTC.

This rearrangement joins TRBV7-9 to TRBJ2-2; perhaps TRBD1 as D (5 bases). Germline V gives CDR1 SEHNR, CDR2 FQNEAQ (reference sequence). The germline V and J ends were trimmed by 3 bases and 6 bases, with 14 bases remaining between them. This CDR3 is built from 15 residues. The CDR3: CASSFAQGFAGELFF. CDR3 nucleotides: TGTGCCAGCAGCTTTGCCCAGGGTTTCGCCGGGGAGCTGTTTTTT.

This chain uses TRBV6-6 with TRBJ1-2; weak D call: TRBD1 (5 bases). CDR3 length: 10 amino acids. Trimming shortened V by 8 bases and J by 6 bases, and 7 bases separated the two germline ends. Germline CDR1 is MNHNY and CDR2 is SVGAGI (reference sequence). In DNA form, the CDR3 reads TGTGCCAGCGGGGGGAATGGCTACACCTTC. Its protein is CASGGNGYTF.

The chain couples TRBV12-3 or TRBV12-4 to TRBJ1-1; 7 bases agree with TRBD1. The J segment lost 2 bases and the V segment lost 7 bases, leaving 10 bases of the junction unmatched. The CDR3 has 15 amino acids. The DNA of the CDR3 is TGTGCCAGCACCCCCCGGGCAGGGGGTAACACTGAAGCTTTCTTT. Translating it yields CASTPRAGGNTEAFF.

This clonotype appeared a few times. The genes are TRBV3-1 and TRBJ2-5; 10 bases match TRBD1. V shed 4 bases and J 5 bases; nucleotides not matched to a gene: 4. From germline, CDR1 is LGHDT and CDR2 YNNKEL (reference sequence). The CDR3 totals 14 residues. This chain's CDR3 is CASSPPGQGETQYF. The CDR3 region has the DNA TGTGCCAGCAGCCCCCCGGGACAGGGGGAGACCCAGTACTTC.

The table lists this clonotype with many counts. V gene TRBV20-1 combines with J gene TRBJ1-2; no definite D call. V was clipped by 6 bases and J by 7 bases, with 12 bases between them. CDR1 and CDR2 (germline): DFQATT, SNEGSKA (reference sequence). CDR3 length: 11 residues. The CDR3 protein is CSAPYRAGYTF. For the CDR3, the DNA is TGCAGTGCCCCTTATAGGGCTGGCTACACCTTC.